This T cell receptor (beta chain) is from a study of cytomegalovirus exposure and HLA in healthy donors. For the study at large: About 80 million unique TCR sequences came from HLA-typed donors in an early release.

Findings and limits, study-wide: Whilst most TCR sequences proved rare, a subset of public TCRs occurred across many donors.

On this clone: Its antigen is not known.

J gave up 8 bases and V 3 bases, and 6 bases lay outside the gene matches. This CDR3 has 16 residues. Germline CDR1 reads SGHRS; CDR2 reads YFSETQ. Researchers ran the PCR with 60 Vbeta and 13 Jbeta primers. Per the original data handling: It was a later analysis that counted about 80 million unique TCR beta chains, of which 8.5 million to 12 million were shared. The data were produced by immunoSEQ multiplex PCR, yet TCRdb's version contains in-frame clones alone and is incomplete. V and J calls plus clone size are reproduced from that table; the DNA served to infer D and trimming. The table records roughly 44,000 clones, about 84% of them present only once.

Material: PBMCs. The source of this sequence is a man aged 50 to 59 in good health and CMV-seronegative. The genes are TRBV5-1 and TRBJ2-1; 15 bases match TRBD2. The CDR3 DNA reads as TGCGCCAGCAGCTATGGACTAGCGGGAGGGCTGGATGAGCAGTTCTTC. Residues: CASSYGLAGGLDEQFF.